The 32 T cell receptor beta chains in this list originate from one sample, sequenced in a study of OX40 agonist ivuxolimab in advanced cancers. Assay: immunoSEQ multiplex PCR; the TCRdb copy retains only in-frame clones and omits some. The data contain around 80,000 clones, 84% of them singletons. The starting material was CD4+ or CD8+ T cells sorted from blood, obtained in a trial of the OX40 agonist ivuxolimab. These receptor sequences come from an adult with an advanced solid tumor such as melanoma, head and neck, liver or kidney cancer.

The chain joins TRBV29-1 to TRBJ1-1; tentatively, D is TRBD1 (6 bases). The CDR3 extends over 12 amino acids. CDR1 is SQVTM and CDR2 is ANQGSEA in the germline V gene. V lost 6 bases and J 11 bases, leaving 19 bases between the germline ends. The CDR3 is CSVSTGLGGAFF. Written as DNA, the CDR3 is TGCAGCGTCAGCACAGGGCTGGGAGGGGCTTTCTTT.

In its sample, this clone was seen once. The chain is built from TRBV4-2 and TRBJ2-6; perhaps D is TRBD1 or TRBD2 (5 bases each). CDR1 and CDR2 (germline): LGHNA, YNFKEQ. Trimming stripped 1 base from V and 2 bases from J, with 6 bases between. This CDR3 comprises 15 residues. Here the CDR3 reads CASSQVGPGANVLTF. In DNA form, the CDR3 reads TGTGCCAGCAGCCAAGTGGGACCTGGGGCCAACGTCCTGACTTTC.

This chain joins TRBV7-2 and TRBJ2-5, with TRBD1 matching over 7 bases. V dropped 4 bases and J dropped 4; count of bases not matched to a gene: 15. Germline CDR1 reads SGHTA; CDR2 reads FQGNSA. The CDR3 has 17 residues. The CDR3 spells CASSSYGRQGLGETQYF. In DNA form, the CDR3 reads TGTGCCAGCAGCTCCTATGGTCGACAGGGCTTGGGAGAGACCCAGTACTTC.

The V and J genes are TRBV19 and TRBJ1-1, with TRBD1 identical over 10 bases. Germline V lookup: CDR1 LNHDA, CDR2 SQIVND (reference sequence). The V segment lost 6 bases and the J segment 8 bases; nucleotides outside the gene matches: 9. CDR3 length equals 14 residues. The CDR3 region is CASRPGTGVGEAFF. DNA for the CDR3: TGTGCCAGTAGACCCGGGACAGGGGTCGGGGAAGCTTTCTTT.

The chain joins TRBV2 to TRBJ2-1; D remains unclear. From germline, CDR1 is SNHLY and CDR2 FYNNEI. V shed 1 base and J shed 4 bases, with 5 bases lying between them. This CDR3 has 13 residues. Here the CDR3 DNA reads TGTGCCAGCAGTGAAGAAACTTACAATGAGCAGTTCTTC. Encoded protein: CASSEETYNEQFF. The full variable domain, its missing parts supplied by reference TRBV2 and TRBJ2-1, is EPEVTQTPSHQVTQMGQEVILRCVPISNHLYFYWYRQILGQKVEFLVSFYNNEISEKSEIFDDQFSVERPDGSNFTLKIRSTKLEDSAMYFCASSEETYNEQFFGPGTRLTVL.

The chain uses TRBV9 and TRBJ1-5, with TRBD1 matching over 8 bases. J was trimmed by 3 bases and V by 0 bases; bases with no gene match: 2. The CDR3 spans 15 residues. In germline, CDR1 is SGDLS, CDR2 YYNGEE. This CDR3 is CASSVGGQDNQPQHF. The CDR3, as DNA: TGTGCCAGCAGCGTAGGGGGACAGGACAATCAGCCCCAGCATTTT.

The rearrangement uses TRBV6-5 and TRBJ1-6; the match to TRBD1 covers 7 bases. CDR3 length: 15 residues. Trimming cost V 6 bases and J 9 bases; bases outside gene matches: 11. Germline assignment: CDR1 MNHEY and CDR2 SVGAGI. The CDR3 nucleotides read TGTGCCAGCAGCCCTACCCGACAGGGACGTTCACCCCTCCACTTT. The encoded protein is CASSPTRQGRSPLHF.

The genes are TRBV23-1 and TRBJ2-4; no definite D call. TRBV23-1 is identified as an open reading frame with a role that is uncertain. Trimming pared 7 bases from V and 8 bases from J, leaving 9 bases between. The CDR3 covers 11 residues. The CDR3 sequence is CASTRKDIQYF. For the CDR3, the DNA is TGCGCCAGCACCAGGAAGGACATTCAGTACTTC.

The genes are TRBV9 and TRBJ2-4, with D perhaps TRBD1 (5 bases). The V and J ends lost 7 bases and 8 bases respectively, with 28 bases between them. The germline V gene has CDR1 SGDLS and CDR2 YYNGEE. The CDR3 is 17 amino acids. The CDR3: CASAKEVGQGISDIQYF. CDR3 sequence (DNA): TGTGCCAGCGCTAAGGAAGTCGGGCAGGGTATAAGCGACATTCAGTACTTC.

The chain employs TRBV18 and TRBJ1-6; 9 bases map to TRBD1. Germline V gene data show CDR1 as KGHSH and CDR2 as LQKENI. The ends lost 3 bases at V and 9 bases at J; junction bases unmatched: 9. The CDR3 covers 16 residues. This CDR3 reads CASSPLPGQGGSPLHF. DNA for the CDR3: TGTGCCAGCTCACCTCTCCCGGGACAGGGTGGTTCACCCCTCCACTTT. The full variable domain, with the rest looked up from reference TRBV18 and TRBJ1-6, is NAGVMQNPRHLVRRRGQEARLRCSPMKGHSHVYWYRQLPEEGLKFMVYLQKENIIDESGMPKERFSAEFPKEGPSILRIQQVVRGDSAAYFCASSPLPGQGGSPLHFGNGTRLTVT.

The genes are TRBV4-2 and TRBJ1-6, with 8 positions matching TRBD1. Trimming cost V 1 base and J 5 bases; bases outside gene matches: 4. CDR3 length: 16 amino acids. Looked up from germline, CDR1 is LGHNA and CDR2 is YNFKEQ. The CDR3 protein is CASSQVPTGDNSPLHF. The CDR3 nucleotides read TGTGCCAGCAGCCAAGTCCCGACAGGGGATAATTCACCCCTCCACTTT.

The DNA of the CDR3 is TGTGCCAGCAGCGTTGGGACAGGGGACACCTACGAGCAGTACTTC. Translation: CASSVGTGDTYEQYF. The gene calls are TRBV11-3 and TRBJ2-7; 10 bases are shared with TRBD1. CDR3 length: 15 amino acids. V trimming: 5 bases; J trimming: 2 bases; junction bases outside the gene matches: 6. Germline V gene lookup returns CDR1 SGHNT and CDR2 YENEEA.

This chain uses TRBV6-1 with TRBJ2-7; 8 bases are a match to TRBD2. The CDR3 is made up of 13 amino acids. Germline V lookup: CDR1 MNHNS, CDR2 SASEGT. Germline trimming cut 1 base from V and 10 bases from J; bases unmatched to any gene: 6. CDR3 sequence (DNA): TGTGCCAGCAGTGAAGTCGGGCTAGCGGGTCAGTACGTC. Its translation is CASSEVGLAGQYV.

This clone appeared a single time. Written as DNA, the CDR3 is TGTGCCAGCAGTTTAGCAGACGAGCAGTACTTC. Its protein product is CASSLADEQYF. V is TRBV28 and J is TRBJ2-7; D is unclear. The germline V and J ends were trimmed by 2 bases and 5 bases, with 4 bases remaining between them. This CDR3 is built from 11 residues. The germline CDR1 and CDR2 sequences are MDHEN and SYDVKM.

J is TRBJ2-3 and V is TRBV7-2; TRBD2 agrees at 9 bases. The CDR3 has 17 residues. With V trimmed by 5 bases and J by 4 bases, 13 bases remained unmatched. Germline V lookup: CDR1 SGHTA, CDR2 FQGNSA. CDR3 nucleotide sequence: TGTGCCAGCAGCCCGAGCCTAGCGGGGCCGGAGGCAGATACGCAGTATTTT. Its translation: CASSPSLAGPEADTQYF.

This chain connects TRBV7-2 to TRBJ2-2; 9 bases line up with TRBD1. Looked up from germline, CDR1 is SGHTA and CDR2 is FQGNSA. Unmatched junction bases numbered 2, after V lost 5 bases and J lost 1 base. This CDR3 is built from 15 residues. Here the CDR3 DNA reads TGTGCCAGCAGCGCGGGACAGGGGAACACCGGGGAGCTGTTTTTT. Amino acid sequence: CASSAGQGNTGELFF.

This chain links TRBV28 with TRBJ2-1; D gene uncertain. V dropped 6 bases and J dropped 8 bases, with 11 bases sitting between them. CDR1 and CDR2 (germline): MDHEN, SYDVKM. The CDR3 consists of 12 residues. CDR3 residues: CASSPPRDEQFF. Written as DNA, the CDR3 is TGTGCCAGCAGCCCTCCAAGGGATGAGCAGTTCTTC. The whole variable domain, remainder taken from reference TRBV28 and TRBJ2-1, is DVKVTQSSRYLVKRTGEKVFLECVQDMDHENMFWYRQDPGLGLRLIYFSYDVKMKEKGDIPEGYSVSREKKERFSLILESASTNQTSMYLCASSPPRDEQFFGPGTRLTVL.

J is TRBJ2-3 and V is TRBV11-2; 8 nucleotides align to TRBD1. The CDR3 loop spans 16 amino acids. V was clipped by 2 bases and J by 4 bases; unmatched bases: 8. The germline CDR1 and CDR2 sequences are SGHAT and FQNNGV. The CDR3 sequence is CASSLKRQGAADTQYF. CDR3 DNA sequence: TGTGCCAGCAGCTTAAAGAGGCAGGGGGCCGCAGATACGCAGTATTTT. The entire variable domain, with the rest obtained from reference TRBV11-2 and TRBJ2-3, is as follows: EAGVAQSPRYKIIEKRQSVAFWCNPISGHATLYWYQQILGQGPKLLIQFQNNGVVDDSQLPKDRFSAERLKGVDSTLKIQPAKLEDSAVYLCASSLKRQGAADTQYFGPGTRLTVL.

The V and J genes are TRBV27 and TRBJ1-4; TRBD1 aligns across 7 bases. Unmatched junction bases numbered 7, after V lost 6 bases and J lost 0 bases. The CDR3 spans 16 residues. Germline lookup yields CDR1 MNHEY and CDR2 SMNVEV (reference sequence). The CDR3 loop is CASSRQGRATNEKLFF. Written as DNA, the CDR3 is TGTGCCAGCAGCAGACAGGGCAGGGCAACTAATGAAAAACTGTTTTTT.

The chain joins TRBV9 to TRBJ2-3, with TRBD2 identical over 9 bases. CDR3 length: 17 residues. The germline CDR1 and CDR2 sequences are SGDLS and YYNGEE. J lost 2 bases, V lost 0 bases, and 7 bases had no gene match. The CDR3 DNA follows: TGTGCCAGCAGCGTAGTGGATAGCGGGGGCCACACAGATACGCAGTATTTT. As protein: CASSVVDSGGHTDTQYF.

This clone was detected once. This CDR3 is CASSPADRGYTF. The DNA for the CDR3 is TGTGCCAGCAGTCCAGCCGACAGGGGCTACACCTTC. The genes are TRBV28 and TRBJ1-2, with D possibly being TRBD1 (6 bases). CDR1 and CDR2 (germline): MDHEN, SYDVKM. The length of the CDR3 is 12 residues. V was trimmed by 5 bases and J by 8 bases, leaving 12 bases between them.

This clone was seen a few times. The chain combines TRBV28 with TRBJ2-2; a weak D match, TRBD2 (6 bases). In germline, CDR1 is MDHEN, CDR2 SYDVKM. V lost 7 bases to trimming and J lost 4 bases, with 10 bases between them. This CDR3 has 13 amino acids. The CDR3 DNA follows: TGTGCCAGCACTCAGGGAGGCACCGGGGAGCTGTTTTTT. Amino acid sequence: CASTQGGTGELFF.

Only a few counts were recorded for this clone. The chain links TRBV28 to TRBJ2-1; TRBD1 aligns across 9 bases. After removal of 8 bases from V and 4 bases from J, the junction contained 18 bases not matched to a gene. The germline CDR1 and CDR2 sequences are MDHEN and SYDVKM. The CDR3 has 18 amino acids. CDR3 bases: TGTGCCAGCCGATACCTCCTAAACAGGGGGCGTAGGTACAATGAGCAGTTCTTC. Amino acid sequence: CASRYLLNRGRRYNEQFF.

The J gene is TRBJ2-2, the V gene TRBV7-2, with 9 bases lining up with TRBD1. This CDR3 contains 15 residues. Trimming took 7 bases from V and 4 from J; bases not matched to a gene: 7. The germline CDR1 and CDR2 sequences are SGHTA and FQGNSA. The CDR3 is CASTKTGGITGELFF. Written as DNA, the CDR3 is TGTGCCAGCACCAAAACAGGGGGCATCACCGGGGAGCTGTTTTTT.

Only a few counts were recorded for this clone. The CDR3 region has the DNA TGTGCCAGCAGCCCAGACAGGGACCCACTCACAGATACGCAGTATTTT. As protein: CASSPDRDPLTDTQYF. V and J are TRBV2 and TRBJ2-3, with TRBD1 matching over 7 bases. The V gene's germline CDR1 is SNHLY and CDR2 FYNNEI. The J segment lost 2 bases and the V segment lost 6 bases, leaving 11 bases of the junction unmatched. The CDR3 has 16 residues.

The chain recombines TRBV4-2 with TRBJ2-3; 14 nucleotides line up with TRBD2. This CDR3 is built from 19 residues. Trimming at V came to 1 base and at J to 0 bases, leaving 6 bases not matched to a gene. Germline CDR1 is LGHNA and CDR2 is YNFKEQ. CDR3 sequence reads: CASSQATSGGASSTDTQYF. The CDR3 DNA follows: TGTGCCAGCAGCCAAGCGACTAGCGGGGGGGCCTCGAGCACAGATACGCAGTATTTT.

The chain carries TRBV5-6 and TRBJ1-2; D gene ambiguous. V was trimmed by 1 base and J by 2 bases, leaving 9 bases between them. The CDR3 has 14 residues. Germline lookup yields CDR1 SGHDT and CDR2 YYEEEE. The DNA for the CDR3 is TGTGCCAGCAGCTTGTTTATTAGAAACTATGGCTACACCTTC. Translating gives CASSLFIRNYGYTF.

The chain recombines TRBV6-6 with TRBJ1-4, with a tentative D call TRBD1 (5 bases). The V gene lost 8 bases and the J gene lost 8 bases, with 18 bases spanning the gap. Germline loops: CDR1 MNHNY, CDR2 SVGAGI (reference sequence). The CDR3 is 14 amino acids. The CDR3 spells CASRIRGDGEKLFF. The CDR3 region has the DNA TGTGCCAGCCGGATACGGGGGGATGGGGAAAAACTGTTTTTT.

The rearrangement links TRBV11-3 to TRBJ2-5; D is ambiguous. The CDR3 is made up of 13 amino acids. Germline-derived CDR1 and CDR2 are SGHNT and YENEEA. The V end lost 5 bases, the J end lost 4 bases, and 11 bases lay between the germline ends. As DNA, the CDR3 is TGTGCCAGCAGCAGTGGGTCCTTAGAGACCCAGTACTTC. Encoded protein: CASSSGSLETQYF. Combining the CDR3 with reference TRBV11-3 and TRBJ2-5 gives the whole variable domain EAGVVQSPRYKIIEKKQPVAFWCNPISGHNTLYWYLQNLGQGPELLIRYENEEAVDDSQLPKDRFSAERLKGVDSTLKIQPAELGDSAVYLCASSSGSLETQYFGPGTRLLVL.

This rearrangement joins TRBV5-6 to TRBJ1-2, with D maybe TRBD1 (5 bases). The length of the CDR3 is 13 residues. The germline V gene has CDR1 SGHDT and CDR2 YYEEEE. Deletions cut 7 bases from V and 5 bases from J, with 15 bases between. The CDR3 DNA sequence: TGTGCCAGCTCTAGTACAGGCTCATATGGCTACACCTTC. It specifies CASSSTGSYGYTF. Full variable domain (remainder filled in from reference TRBV5-6 and TRBJ1-2): DAGVTQSPTHLIKTRGQQVTLRCSPKSGHDTVSWYQQALGQGPQFIFQYYEEEERQRGNFPDRFSGHQFPNYSSELNVNALLLGDSALYLCASSSTGSYGYTFGSGTRLTVV.

This clone was observed a single time. The chain employs TRBV5-4 and TRBJ2-5; D is possibly TRBD2 (5 bases). Germline V lookup: CDR1 SGHNT, CDR2 YYREEE (reference sequence). V gave up 1 base and J gave up 1 base, with 5 bases separating them. The CDR3 totals 13 residues. The DNA of the CDR3 is TGTGCCAGCAGCTTGACTAGCCAAGAGACCCAGTACTTC. This codes for CASSLTSQETQYF.

This sequence joins TRBV14 and TRBJ2-1, with a possible D match to TRBD2 (5 bases). Per the germline V gene, CDR1 is SGHDN and CDR2 is FVKESK. The CDR3 covers 12 residues. Trimming took off 1 base at V and 10 bases at J, with 8 bases between the two ends. The CDR3 sequence is CASSQGREEQFF. CDR3 in DNA: TGTGCCAGCAGCCAAGGAAGGGAGGAGCAGTTCTTC.